This T cell receptor beta chain was retrieved from a study of blood T cell repertoires in COVID-19. Background on the study: In each case, the material was cDNA or gDNA derived from T cells, B-cell-depleted T cells, or PBMCs.

Enrollees, roughly 18 to 89 years old, lived in approximately 25 US areas. Participants had their cohort set by participant-reported clinical history. Source study methods: Reference gene primer amplification gave estimated nucleated cell counts. Measured with immunoSEQ multiplex PCR; TCRdb has only the in-frame clones, and not every one. V and J calls plus clone size are reproduced from that table; the DNA served to infer D and trimming. The sample contains hundreds of thousands of clones, approximately 91% of which appear only once. The sequence was obtained from a woman in her forties who had recovered from COVID-19. The sample taken for sequencing was PBMCs or T cells enriched from blood (not recorded which).

CDR3 in amino acids: CASSVASRGIAGGRADTQYF. The CDR3 DNA reads TGTGCCAGCAGCGTAGCCTCCCGAGGGATAGCGGGAGGGAGGGCAGATACGCAGTATTTT. V gene TRBV9 combines with J gene TRBJ2-3; 11 bases align to TRBD2. The germline gives CDR1 SGDLS, CDR2 YYNGEE. Trimming removed 0 bases from V and 4 bases from J; junction bases left unmatched: 16. The CDR3 spans 20 residues.